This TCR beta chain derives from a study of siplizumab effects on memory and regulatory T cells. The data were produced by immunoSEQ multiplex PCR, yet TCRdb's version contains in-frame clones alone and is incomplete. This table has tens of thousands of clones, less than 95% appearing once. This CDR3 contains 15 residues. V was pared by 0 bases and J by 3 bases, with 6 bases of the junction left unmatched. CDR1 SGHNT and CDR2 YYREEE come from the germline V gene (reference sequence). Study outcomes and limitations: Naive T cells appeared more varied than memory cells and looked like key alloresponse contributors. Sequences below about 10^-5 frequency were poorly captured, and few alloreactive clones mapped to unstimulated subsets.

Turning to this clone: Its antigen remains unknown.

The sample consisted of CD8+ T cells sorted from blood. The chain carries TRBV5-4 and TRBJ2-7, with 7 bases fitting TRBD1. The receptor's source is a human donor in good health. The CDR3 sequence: CASSLGQGMVYEQYF. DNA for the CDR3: TGTGCCAGCAGCTTGGGACAGGGAATGGTCTACGAGCAGTACTTC.